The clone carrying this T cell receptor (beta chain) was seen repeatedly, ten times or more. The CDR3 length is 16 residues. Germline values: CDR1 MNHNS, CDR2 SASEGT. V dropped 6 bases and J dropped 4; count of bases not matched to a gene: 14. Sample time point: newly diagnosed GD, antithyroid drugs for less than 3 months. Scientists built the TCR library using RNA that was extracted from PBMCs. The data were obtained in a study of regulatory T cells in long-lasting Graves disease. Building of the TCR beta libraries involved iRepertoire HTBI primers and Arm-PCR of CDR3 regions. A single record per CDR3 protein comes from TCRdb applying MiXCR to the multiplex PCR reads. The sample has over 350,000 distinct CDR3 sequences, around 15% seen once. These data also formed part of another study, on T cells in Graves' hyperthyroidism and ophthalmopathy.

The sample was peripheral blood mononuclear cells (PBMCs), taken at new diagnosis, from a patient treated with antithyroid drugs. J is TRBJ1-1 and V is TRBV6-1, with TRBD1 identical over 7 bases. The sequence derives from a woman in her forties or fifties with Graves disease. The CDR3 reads CASSSGQAGAGTEAFF. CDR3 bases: TGTGCCAGCAGCTCCGGACAGGCCGGGGCTGGCACTGAAGCTTTCTTT.